This entry is about one T cell receptor (beta chain). This sample is part of a study of OX40 agonist ivuxolimab in advanced cancers. Assay: immunoSEQ multiplex PCR; the TCRdb copy retains only in-frame clones and omits some. The table lists about 44,000 clones, about 91% of them singletons. This CDR3 has 13 amino acids. V was clipped by 3 bases and J by 0 bases, with 5 bases between them. Germline V lookup: CDR1 MGHRA, CDR2 YSYEKL. The sequence was collected from an adult with an advanced solid tumor such as melanoma, head and neck, liver or kidney cancer. The source material was CD4+ or CD8+ T cells sorted from blood, sampled in a trial of the OX40 agonist ivuxolimab. The rearrangement links TRBV4-1 to TRBJ1-1; D is uncertain. The DNA for the CDR3 is TGCGCCAGCAGCCAGAATGTGAACACTGAAGCTTTCTTT. This sequence encodes CASSQNVNTEAFF.